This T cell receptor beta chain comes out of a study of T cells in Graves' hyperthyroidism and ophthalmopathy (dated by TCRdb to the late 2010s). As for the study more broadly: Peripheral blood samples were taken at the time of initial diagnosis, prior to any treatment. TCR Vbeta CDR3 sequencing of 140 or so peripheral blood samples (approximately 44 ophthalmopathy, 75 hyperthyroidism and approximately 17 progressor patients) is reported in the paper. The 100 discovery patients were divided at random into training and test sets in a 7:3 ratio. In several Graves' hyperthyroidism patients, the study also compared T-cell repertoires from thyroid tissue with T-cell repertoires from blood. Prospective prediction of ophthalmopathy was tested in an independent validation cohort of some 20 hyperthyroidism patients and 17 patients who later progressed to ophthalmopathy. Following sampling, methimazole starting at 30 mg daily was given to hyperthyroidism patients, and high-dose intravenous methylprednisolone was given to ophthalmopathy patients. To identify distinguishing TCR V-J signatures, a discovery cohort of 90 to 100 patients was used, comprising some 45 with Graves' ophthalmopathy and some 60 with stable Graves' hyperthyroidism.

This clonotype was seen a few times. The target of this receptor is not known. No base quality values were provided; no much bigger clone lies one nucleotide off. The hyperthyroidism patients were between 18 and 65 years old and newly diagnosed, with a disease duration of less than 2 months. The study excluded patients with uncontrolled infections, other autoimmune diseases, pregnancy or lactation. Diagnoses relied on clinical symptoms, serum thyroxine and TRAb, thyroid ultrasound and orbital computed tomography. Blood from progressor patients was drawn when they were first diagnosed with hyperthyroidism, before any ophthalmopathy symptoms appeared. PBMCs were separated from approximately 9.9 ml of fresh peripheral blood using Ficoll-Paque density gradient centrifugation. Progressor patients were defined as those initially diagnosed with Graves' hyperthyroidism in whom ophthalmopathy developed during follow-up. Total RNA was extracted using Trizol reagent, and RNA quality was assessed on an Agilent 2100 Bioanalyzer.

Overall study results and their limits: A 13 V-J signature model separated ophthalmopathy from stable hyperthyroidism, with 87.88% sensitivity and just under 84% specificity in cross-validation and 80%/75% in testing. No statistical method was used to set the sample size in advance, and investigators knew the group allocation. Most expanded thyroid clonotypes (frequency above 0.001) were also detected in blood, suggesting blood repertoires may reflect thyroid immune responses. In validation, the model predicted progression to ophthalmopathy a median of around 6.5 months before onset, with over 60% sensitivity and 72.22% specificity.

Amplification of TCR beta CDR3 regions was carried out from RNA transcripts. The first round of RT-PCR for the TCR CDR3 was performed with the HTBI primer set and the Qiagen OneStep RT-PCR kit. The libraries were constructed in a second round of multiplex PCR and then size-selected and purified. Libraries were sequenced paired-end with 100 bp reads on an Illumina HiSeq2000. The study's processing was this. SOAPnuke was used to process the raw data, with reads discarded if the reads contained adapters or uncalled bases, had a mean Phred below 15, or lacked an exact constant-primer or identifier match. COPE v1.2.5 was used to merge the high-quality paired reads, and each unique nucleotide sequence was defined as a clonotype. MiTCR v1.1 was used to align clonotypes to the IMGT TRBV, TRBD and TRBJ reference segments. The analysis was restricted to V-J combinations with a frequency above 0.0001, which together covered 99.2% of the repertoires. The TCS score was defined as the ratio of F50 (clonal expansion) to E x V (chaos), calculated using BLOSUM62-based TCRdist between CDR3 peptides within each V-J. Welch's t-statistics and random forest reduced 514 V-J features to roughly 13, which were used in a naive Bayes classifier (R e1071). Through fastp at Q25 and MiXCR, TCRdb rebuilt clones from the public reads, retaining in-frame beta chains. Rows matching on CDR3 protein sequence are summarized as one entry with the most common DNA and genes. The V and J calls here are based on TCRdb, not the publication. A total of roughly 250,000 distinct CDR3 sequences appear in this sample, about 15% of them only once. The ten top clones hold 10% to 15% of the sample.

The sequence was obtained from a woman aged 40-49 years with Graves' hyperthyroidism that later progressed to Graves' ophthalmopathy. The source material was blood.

The CDR3 protein sequence reads: CASSSLSSGNTIYF. In nucleotides, the sequence is TGTGCCAGCAGCTCCCTCAGCTCTGGAAACACCATATATTTT. The chain is made from TRBV27 and TRBJ1-3; the D gene is unclear. V is shortened by 6 bases, J by 0 bases, and the region joining them spans 9 bases. The CDR3 goes from the cysteine to the phenylalanine over 14 residues. Only the CDR3 part of the read is kept: 42 bases, read in frame from the first base. Reading the germline V gene (reference sequence) gives CDR1 MNHEY and CDR2 SMNVEV.